Reported below is one TCR beta chain. Its antigen is undetermined. Primers: 60 Vbeta forward and 13 Jbeta reverse. Produced via immunoSEQ multiplex PCR; TCRdb's table is partial and in-frame only. In the table there are about 89,000 clones, 85% of which are singletons. At sampling all donors were nominally healthy, likely with unrecorded immune exposures. This sample was included in a study of cytomegalovirus exposure and HLA in healthy donors. Overall study findings and caveats: Researchers counted around 150 TCR beta chains as cytomegalovirus-associated. Per published accounts, TCR beta sequences correctly predicted the HLA-A and HLA-B alleles of most subjects.

Per germline, CDR1 SQVTM and CDR2 ANQGSEA. This CDR3 contains 11 residues. With 7 bases removed from V and 5 bases from J, the gap between germline ends came to 11 bases. The receptor's source is a man in his forties in good health and CMV-seropositive. The specimen sequenced was PBMCs. The chain uses TRBV29-1 and TRBJ1-1; D is unresolved. The CDR3: CSAERSTEAFF. CDR3 sequence (DNA): TGCAGCGCAGAAAGATCTACTGAAGCTTTCTTT.